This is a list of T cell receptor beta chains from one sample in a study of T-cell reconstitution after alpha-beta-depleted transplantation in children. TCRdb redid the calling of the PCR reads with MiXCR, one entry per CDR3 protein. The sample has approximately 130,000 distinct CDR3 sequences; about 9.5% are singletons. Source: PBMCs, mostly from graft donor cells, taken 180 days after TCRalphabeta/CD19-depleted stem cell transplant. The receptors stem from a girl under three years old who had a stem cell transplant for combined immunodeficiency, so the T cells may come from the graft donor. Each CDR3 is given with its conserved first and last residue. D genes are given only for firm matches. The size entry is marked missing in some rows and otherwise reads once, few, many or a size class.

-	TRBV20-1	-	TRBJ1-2	CSARRQETERSYGYTF	TGCAGTGCTAGACGGCAAGAGACAGAAAGAAGCTATGGCTACACCTTC
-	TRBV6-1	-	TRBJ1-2	CASKTNYGYTF	TGTGCCAGCAAGACAAACTATGGCTACACCTTC
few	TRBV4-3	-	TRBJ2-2	CASSQESQSLWRAGELFF	TGCGCCAGCAGCCAAGAGAGCCAGTCGTTATGGAGGGCCGGGGAGCTGTTTTTT
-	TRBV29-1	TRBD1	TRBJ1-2	CSVGRDRYYGYPF	TGCAGCGTTGGCCGGGACAGATACTATGGCTACCCCTTC
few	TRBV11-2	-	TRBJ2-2	CASSLRPGNTGELFF	TGTGCCAGCAGCCTCCGCCCGGGGAACACCGGGGAGCTGTTTTTT
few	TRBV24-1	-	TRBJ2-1	CATSPRRSGPWGYNEQFF	TGTGCCACCAGTCCCCGGAGGAGCGGACCCTGGGGGTACAATGAGCAGTTCTTC
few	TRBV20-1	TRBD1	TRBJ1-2	CSAVPYRGSDKSYTF	TGCAGTGCCGTTCCCTACAGGGGGTCGGATAAGAGCTACACCTTC
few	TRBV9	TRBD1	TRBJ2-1	CASSGAGTVYNEQFF	TGTGCCAGCAGCGGGGCCGGGACAGTGTACAATGAGCAGTTCTTC
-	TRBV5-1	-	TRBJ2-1	CASSFRELGNEQFF	TGCGCCAGCAGCTTCCGGGAGTTGGGCAATGAGCAGTTCTTC
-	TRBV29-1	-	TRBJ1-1	CSVETRGRTEAFF	TGCAGCGTCGAAACAAGGGGCAGAACTGAAGCTTTCTTT
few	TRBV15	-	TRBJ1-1	CATSRERHLVGAAFF	TGTGCCACCAGCAGAGAAAGGCACCTCGTGGGGGCAGCTTTCTTT
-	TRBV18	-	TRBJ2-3	CASSASRRADTQYF	TGTGCCAGCTCAGCTAGTCGCCGCGCAGATACGCAGTATTTT
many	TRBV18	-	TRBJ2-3	CASSPPASTDTQYF	TGTGCCAGCTCACCACCGGCTAGCACAGATACGCAGTATTTT
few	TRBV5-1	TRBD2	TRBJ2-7	CASSLTSGPYEQYF	TGCGCCAGCAGCTTGACTAGCGGGCCCTACGAGCAGTACTTC
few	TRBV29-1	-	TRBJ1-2	CSVPDSSSYGYTF	TGCAGCGTCCCGGACAGTTCAAGCTATGGCTACACCTTC
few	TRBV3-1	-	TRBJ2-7	CASSWTGAYEQYF	TGTGCCAGCAGTTGGACGGGCGCCTACGAGCAGTACTTC
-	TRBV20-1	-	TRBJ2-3	CSAEGPGSDTQYF	TGCAGTGCGGAGGGGCCGGGATCTGATACGCAGTATTTT